This paragraph reports one T cell receptor beta chain. This specimen comes from a study of blood T cell repertoires in COVID-19. The V end was cut by 3 bases, the J end by 4 bases, with 13 bases between. This CDR3 region has 14 residues. Germline CDR1 MNHEY, CDR2 SVGEGT. Original processing notes: Amplification with reference gene primers provided the estimates of nucleated cell counts. Here immunoSEQ multiplex PCR was the method, and the copy in TCRdb shows in-frame clones only, minus some. V and J calls and clone size are copied from that table; D and trimming were computed from the DNA. The sample has approximately 93,000 clones, over 65% seen once.

The material sequenced was peripheral blood. The chain has TRBV6-2 or TRBV6-3 and TRBJ2-7; D perhaps matches TRBD1 (5 bases). The TCR was taken from a man aged 65-85 years with COVID-19, enrolled during active disease. The CDR3 region is CASSYELGPYEQYF. The CDR3 nucleotides are TGTGCCAGCAGTTATGAGTTGGGGCCTTACGAGCAGTACTTC.